This T cell receptor (beta chain) was captured in a study of regulatory T cells in long-lasting Graves disease. Overall study: The study enrolled newly diagnosed Graves' patients on antithyroid drugs under 3 months. Points from the study as a whole: Persistent disease samples used TRBV28, TRBJ1-2 and TRBJ2-5 preferentially.

There are many counts of this clonotype. Its antigen is as yet unknown. Time point in this sample: newly diagnosed GD, antithyroid drugs for less than 3 months. PBMC-extracted RNA yielded the TCR library. iRepertoire HTBI primers and Arm-PCR of CDR3 regions built TCR beta libraries. TCRdb re-called the multiplex PCR reads through MiXCR, storing one row per CDR3 protein. The table shows some 450,000 distinct CDR3 sequences, with roughly 17% occurring only once. The CDR3 has 12 amino acids. Trimming took off 2 bases at V and 12 bases at J, with 13 bases between the two ends. Germline-derived CDR1 and CDR2 are MNHEY and SVGEGT. These data were also reused for a study on T cells in Graves' hyperthyroidism and ophthalmopathy.

The material sequenced was peripheral blood mononuclear cells (PBMCs), taken at new diagnosis, from a patient treated with antithyroid drugs. The gene calls are TRBV6-2 or TRBV6-3 and TRBJ1-1; D gene ambiguous. The clonotype was recovered from a woman aged 30 to 39 with Graves disease. The CDR3 nucleotides read TGTGCCAGCAGTTACGGGGAGGCTGAGACTTTCTTT. Translating gives CASSYGEAETFF.